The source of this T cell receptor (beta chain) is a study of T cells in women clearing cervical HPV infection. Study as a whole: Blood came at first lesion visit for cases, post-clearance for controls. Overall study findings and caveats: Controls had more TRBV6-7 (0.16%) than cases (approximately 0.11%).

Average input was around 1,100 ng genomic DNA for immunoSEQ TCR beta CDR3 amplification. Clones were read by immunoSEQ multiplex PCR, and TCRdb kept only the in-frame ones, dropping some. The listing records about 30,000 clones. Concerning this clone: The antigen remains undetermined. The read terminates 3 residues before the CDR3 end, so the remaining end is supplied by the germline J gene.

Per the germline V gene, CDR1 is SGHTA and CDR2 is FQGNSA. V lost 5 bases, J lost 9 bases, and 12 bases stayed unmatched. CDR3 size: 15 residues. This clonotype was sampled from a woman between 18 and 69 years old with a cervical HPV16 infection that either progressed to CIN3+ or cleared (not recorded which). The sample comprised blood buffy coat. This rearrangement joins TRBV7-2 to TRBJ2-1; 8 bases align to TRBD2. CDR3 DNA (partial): TGTGCCAGCAGCCCGGGGGGTAGCGGGGTCTCTGAG. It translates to CASSPGGSGVSE. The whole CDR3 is CASSPGGSGVSEQFF. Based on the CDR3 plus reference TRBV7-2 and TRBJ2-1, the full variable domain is GAGVSQSPSNKVTEKGKDVELRCDPISGHTALYWYRQSLGQGLEFLIYFQGNSAPDKSGLPSDRFSAERTGGSVSTLTIQRTQQEDSAVYLCASSPGGSGVSEQFFGPGTRLTVL.